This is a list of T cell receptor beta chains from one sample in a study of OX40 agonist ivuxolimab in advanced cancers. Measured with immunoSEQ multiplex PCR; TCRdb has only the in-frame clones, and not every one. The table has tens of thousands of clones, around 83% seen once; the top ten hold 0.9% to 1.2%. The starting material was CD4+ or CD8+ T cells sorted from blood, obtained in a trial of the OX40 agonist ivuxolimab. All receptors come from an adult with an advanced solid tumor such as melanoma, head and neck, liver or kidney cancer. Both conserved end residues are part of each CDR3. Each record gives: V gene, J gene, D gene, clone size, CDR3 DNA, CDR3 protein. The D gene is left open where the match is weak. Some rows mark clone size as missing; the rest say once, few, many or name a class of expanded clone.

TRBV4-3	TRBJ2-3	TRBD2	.	TGCGCCAGCAGCCTCGGACTAGCGGGAGGAGGCGATACGCAGTATTTT	CASSLGLAGGGDTQYF
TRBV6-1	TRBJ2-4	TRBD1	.	TGTGCCGGATCCGGGACAGGGAGAAACATTCAGTACTTC	CAGSGTGRNIQYF
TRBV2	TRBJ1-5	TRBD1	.	TGTGCCAGCGGACAGGGGGAACAGCCCCAGCATTTT	CASGQGEQPQHF
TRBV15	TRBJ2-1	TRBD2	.	TGTGCCACCAGCAGAGCCACTAGCGGGAGTATGTATGAGCAGTTCTTC	CATSRATSGSMYEQFF
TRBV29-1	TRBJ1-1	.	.	TGCAGCGTTGCCGGCTCTAACACTGAAGCTTTCTTT	CSVAGSNTEAFF
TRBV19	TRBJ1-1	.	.	TGTGCCAGTAGTTTTTACAGGGAAGGGACTGAAGCTTTCTTT	CASSFYREGTEAFF
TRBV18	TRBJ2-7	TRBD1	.	TGTGCCAGCTCACCGGGGACAGAGTCCTACGAGCAGTACTTC	CASSPGTESYEQYF
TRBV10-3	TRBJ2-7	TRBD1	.	TGTGCCATCACCGGGACAGGGTTTTCCGAGCAGTACTTC	CAITGTGFSEQYF
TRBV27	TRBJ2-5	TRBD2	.	TGTGCCAGCAGCGAAGGACTAGCGGGACTATTAGAGACCCAGTACTTC	CASSEGLAGLLETQYF
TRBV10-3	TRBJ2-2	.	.	TGTGCCATCAAAACAGACGTGAACACCGGGGAGCTGTTTTTT	CAIKTDVNTGELFF
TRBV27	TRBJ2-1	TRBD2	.	TGTGCCAGCAGCTACGGGACTAGCGGTCTCAATGAGCAGTTCTTC	CASSYGTSGLNEQFF
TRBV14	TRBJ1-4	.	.	TGTGCCAGCAGCCTAATGCCGGGACTGAAGGGTGAAAAACTGTTTTTT	CASSLMPGLKGEKLFF
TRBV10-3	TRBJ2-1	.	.	TGTGCCATCGGCATAGCACTAAACCCACCACAGGATGAGCAGTTCTTC	CAIGIALNPPQDEQFF
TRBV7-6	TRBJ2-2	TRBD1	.	TGTGCCAGCAGCTTAGCGGGACAGGGTGCCGGGGAGCTGTTTTTT	CASSLAGQGAGELFF
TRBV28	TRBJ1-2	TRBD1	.	TGTGCCAGCCTACCGACAGGGATCTATTCTGGCTACACCTTC	CASLPTGIYSGYTF
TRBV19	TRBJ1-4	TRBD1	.	TGTGCCCTAGACTCTCAGGGAAGGGACAGGAGCTTCTTCAATGAAAAACTGTTTTTT	CALDSQGRDRSFFNEKLFF
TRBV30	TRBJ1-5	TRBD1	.	TGTGCCTGGACCGGGACAGGGGATCAGCCCCAGCATTTT	CAWTGTGDQPQHF
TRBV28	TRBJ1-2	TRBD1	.	TGTGCCAGCGGAGAGGGACAGGGAATGAGGGGCTACACCTTC	CASGEGQGMRGYTF
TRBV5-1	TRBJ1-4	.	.	TGCGCCAGCAGCTTCTCTAATGAAAAACTGTTTTTT	CASSFSNEKLFF
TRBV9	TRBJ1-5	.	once	TGTGCCAGCAGCGTAGAACCGCTGAGAAATCAGCCCCAGCATTTT	CASSVEPLRNQPQHF
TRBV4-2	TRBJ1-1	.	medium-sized	TGTGCCAGCAGCCAAGATCCGGGGGCTGAAGCTTTCTTT	CASSQDPGAEAFF
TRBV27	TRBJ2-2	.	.	TGTGCCAGCGGCCTGGACAGGATTCGGGTAGCGGCCGGGGAGCTGTTTTTT	CASGLDRIRVAAGELFF
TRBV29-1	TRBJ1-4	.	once	TGCAGCGTTGAGTGTAGGGAGGGGGAAAAACTGTTTTTT	CSVECREGEKLFF
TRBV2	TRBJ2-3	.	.	TGTGCCAGCAGCCCTACAGATACGCAGTATTTT	CASSPTDTQYF
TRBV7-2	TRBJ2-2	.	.	TGTGCCAGCAGCTTAGTTCGGGTGGTGGACGGGGAGCTGTTTTTT	CASSLVRVVDGELFF
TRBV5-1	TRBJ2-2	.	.	TGCGCCAGCAGCTTGGATCCGCGATCCACCGGGGAGCTGTTTTTT	CASSLDPRSTGELFF
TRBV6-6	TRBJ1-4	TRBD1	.	TGTGCCAGCATTCAGACAGGGGTTAATGAAAAACTGTTTTTT	CASIQTGVNEKLFF
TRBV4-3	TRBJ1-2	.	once	TGCGCCAGCAGCCAAGATCAACATGGCTATGGCTACACCTTC	CASSQDQHGYGYTF
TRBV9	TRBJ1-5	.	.	TGTGCCAGCAGCGTAGATAGCGAAAATCAGCCCCAGCATTTT	CASSVDSENQPQHF
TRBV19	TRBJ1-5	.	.	TGTGCCAGTAGTATTGCGGCGGTTGCGAGGGGCCTTAGCAATCAGCCCCAGCATTTT	CASSIAAVARGLSNQPQHF
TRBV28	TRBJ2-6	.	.	TGTGCCAGCGGTTCGGGCGGGACCGGGGCCAACGTCCTGACTTTC	CASGSGGTGANVLTF
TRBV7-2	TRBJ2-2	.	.	TGTGCCAGCAGCTTACAGGGGCAGGGGGAGCTGTTTTTT	CASSLQGQGELFF
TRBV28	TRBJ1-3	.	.	TGTGCCAGTCATAGTAGGGGTTACACCATATATTTT	CASHSRGYTIYF
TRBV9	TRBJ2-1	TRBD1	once	TGTGCCAGCAGCGTAGACCCGCAGGGGGCCTACAATGAGCAGTTCTTC	CASSVDPQGAYNEQFF
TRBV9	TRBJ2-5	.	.	TGTGCCAGCAGCGTAGCTCAAGAGACCCAGTACTTC	CASSVAQETQYF
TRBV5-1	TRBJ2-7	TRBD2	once	TGCGCCAGCAGCTTGGTAGCGGGAACCTACGAGCAGTACTTC	CASSLVAGTYEQYF
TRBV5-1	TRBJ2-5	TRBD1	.	TGCGCCAGCAGCGTGGGACAGCGCCAAGAGACCCAGTACTTC	CASSVGQRQETQYF
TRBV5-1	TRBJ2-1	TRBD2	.	TGCGCCAGCAGCTTGTCGACTAGCGGGAGTTTCGGCAATGAGCAGTTCTTC	CASSLSTSGSFGNEQFF
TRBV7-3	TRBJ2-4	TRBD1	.	TGTGCCAGCAGCTGGGACAGCAGAAACATTCAGTACTTC	CASSWDSRNIQYF
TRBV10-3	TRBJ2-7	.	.	TGTGCCATCAGTGAGGGGCATGAGCAGTACTTC	CAISEGHEQYF
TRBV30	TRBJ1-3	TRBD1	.	TGTGCCTGGAGTCGCTGGACAGGGGGAAACACCATATATTTT	CAWSRWTGGNTIYF
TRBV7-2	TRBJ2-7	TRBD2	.	TGTGCCAGCAGTCCACTCGCAGCGGGAGCTCCCTACGAGCAGTACTTC	CASSPLAAGAPYEQYF
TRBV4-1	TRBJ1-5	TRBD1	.	TGCGCCAGCAGCCAACTGGGACAGGTGGGCAATCAGCCCCAGCATTTT	CASSQLGQVGNQPQHF
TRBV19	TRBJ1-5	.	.	TGTGCCAGTAGAGTCGGCAATCAGCCCCAGCATTTT	CASRVGNQPQHF
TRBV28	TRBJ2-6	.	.	TGTGCCAGCAGCCTCCATACCAGCTCTGGGGCCAACGTCCTGACTTTC	CASSLHTSSGANVLTF
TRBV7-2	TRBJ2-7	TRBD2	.	TGTGCCAGCAGCTTTCAGTCCGGGACTAGGGACGAGCAGTACTTC	CASSFQSGTRDEQYF
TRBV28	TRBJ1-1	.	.	TGTGCCAGCAGCACTCCACAGGGGAACACTGAAGCTTTCTTT	CASSTPQGNTEAFF
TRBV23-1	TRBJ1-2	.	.	TGCGCCAGCAGTCAATGCGAAAGGACAGTACTATCTAACTATGGCTACACCTTC	CASSQCERTVLSNYGYTF
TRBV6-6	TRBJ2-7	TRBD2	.	TGTGCCAGCAGGGCTAGCGGGATCTACGAGCAGTACTTC	CASRASGIYEQYF
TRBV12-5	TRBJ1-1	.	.	TGTGCTAGTGGTTTGGGACAGAAGAACACTGAAGCTTTCTTT	CASGLGQKNTEAFF
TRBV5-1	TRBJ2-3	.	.	TGCGCCAGCAGCTTGTCCGGGGCAGATACGCAGTATTTT	CASSLSGADTQYF
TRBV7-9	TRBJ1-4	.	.	TGTGCCAGCAGCAATAACCAAGGGGGAAAACTGTTTTTT	CASSNNQGGKLFF
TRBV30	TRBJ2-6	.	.	TGTGCCTGGAGTGTCTTTGGGTCAGGGGCCAACGTCCTGACTTTC	CAWSVFGSGANVLTF
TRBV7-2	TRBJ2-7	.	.	TGTGCCAGCAGTAACCCTGGAACCTACGAGCAGTACTTC	CASSNPGTYEQYF
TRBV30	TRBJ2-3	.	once	TGTGCCTGGAGTGAGTCTAGGGCGCTGTATTTT	CAWSESRALYF